This TCR beta chain derives from a study of beta chain features in type 1 diabetes. In the study overall: The study examined about 100 million sorted cells across all samples.

Study results and limitations: Lower insertion and higher deletion counts appeared at VDJ junctions in type 1 diabetes patients. Across all four CD4+ subsets, people with type 1 diabetes showed modestly shorter TCRB CDR3s.

It was via CD45RO/CCR7/CD25/CD127/CD95/CD27 that CD4+ naive, central memory, regulatory and stem cell-like memory cells were sorted. The whole isolated RNA underwent reverse transcription, so sequencing captured expressed TCRB transcripts. Average reads for naive, central memory and regulatory T cell samples were roughly 3.5 million. TCRdb's copy holds only in-frame clones and misses some; the assay was immunoSEQ multiplex PCR. The data show more than 300,000 clones, 9.6% seen once. CDR1 and CDR2 from the germline V gene are MNHNY and SVGAGI (reference sequence). The ends lost 0 bases at V and 6 bases at J; junction bases unmatched: 1. This CDR3 is 13 amino acids long. This clone was picked up a small number of times. Its antigen is currently unknown.

The specimen sequenced was central memory CD4+ T cells from blood. This TCR was sampled from a man younger than 40 with type 1 diabetes. V usage is TRBV6-6 and J usage is TRBJ2-7; 8 nucleotides agree with TRBD2. The CDR3: CASSYSGGVEQYF. CDR3 sequence (DNA): TGTGCCAGCAGTTACTCCGGGGGGGTCGAGCAGTACTTC.